This T cell receptor beta chain was captured by sequencing in a study of T cells after yellow fever vaccination. This clonotype was counted only a few times. Generation of TCR cDNA used 5'RACE template switching (which added a universal primer site and UMIs). TCRdb re-called the 5' RACE reads with MiXCR, one entry per CDR3 protein. The profile shows 500,000 to 650,000 distinct CDR3 sequences, 13% of them singletons. Trimming stripped 1 base from V and 6 bases from J, with 13 bases between. Germline V gene data show CDR1 as SGHVS and CDR2 as FQNEAQ. This CDR3 has 15 residues. The material was PBMCs, obtained on the day of the yellow fever booster vaccination. The sequence was collected from a man under 40 who received the YFV17D yellow fever vaccine. The chain has TRBV7-8 and TRBJ2-1; D not resolved. The CDR3 DNA sequence: TGTGCCAGCAGCTTAGTAGGCGGCCTGGGCAATGAGCAGTTCTTC. This gives the protein CASSLVGGLGNEQFF.